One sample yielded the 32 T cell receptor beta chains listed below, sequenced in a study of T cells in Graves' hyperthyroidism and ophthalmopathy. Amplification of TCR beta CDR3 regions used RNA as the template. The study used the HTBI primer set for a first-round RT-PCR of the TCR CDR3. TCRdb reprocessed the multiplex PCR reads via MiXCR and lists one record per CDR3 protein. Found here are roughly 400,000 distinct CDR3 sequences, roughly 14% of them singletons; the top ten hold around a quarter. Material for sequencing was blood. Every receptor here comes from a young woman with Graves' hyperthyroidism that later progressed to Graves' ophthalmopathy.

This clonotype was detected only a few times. The CDR3: CASSLEEVRNTEAFF. The CDR3 nucleotides are TGTGCCAGCAGCTTGGAGGAGGTCAGGAACACTGAAGCTTTCTTT. The chain uses TRBV5-4 and TRBJ1-1; D not resolved. This CDR3 contains 15 residues. V dropped 0 bases and J dropped 1 base, with 10 bases sitting between them. Germline CDR1 SGHNT, CDR2 YYREEE (reference sequence).

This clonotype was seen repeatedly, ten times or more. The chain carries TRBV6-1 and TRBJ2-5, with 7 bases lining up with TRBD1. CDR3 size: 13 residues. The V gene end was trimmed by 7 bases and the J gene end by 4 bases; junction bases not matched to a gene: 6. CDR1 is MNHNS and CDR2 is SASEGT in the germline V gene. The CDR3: CASTSTGAETQYF. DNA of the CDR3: TGTGCCAGCACCTCCACAGGGGCAGAGACCCAGTACTTC.

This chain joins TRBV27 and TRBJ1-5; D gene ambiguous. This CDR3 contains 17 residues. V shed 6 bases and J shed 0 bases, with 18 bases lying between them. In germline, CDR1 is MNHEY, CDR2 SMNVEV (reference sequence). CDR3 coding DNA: TGTGCCAGCAGCCGAGATACCTCTGAAGTTAGCAATCAGCCCCAGCATTTT. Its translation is CASSRDTSEVSNQPQHF.

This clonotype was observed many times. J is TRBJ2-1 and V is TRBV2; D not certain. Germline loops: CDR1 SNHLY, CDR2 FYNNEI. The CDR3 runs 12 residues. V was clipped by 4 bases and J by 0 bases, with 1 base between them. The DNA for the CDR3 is TGTGCCAGCAGTGGCTCCTACAATGAGCAGTTCTTC. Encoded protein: CASSGSYNEQFF.

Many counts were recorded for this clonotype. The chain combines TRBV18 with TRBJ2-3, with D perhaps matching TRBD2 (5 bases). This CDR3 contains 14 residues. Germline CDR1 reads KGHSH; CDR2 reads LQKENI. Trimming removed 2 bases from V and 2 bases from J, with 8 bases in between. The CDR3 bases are TGTGCCAGCTCACCAGCGGGCAACACAGATACGCAGTATTTT. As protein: CASSPAGNTDTQYF. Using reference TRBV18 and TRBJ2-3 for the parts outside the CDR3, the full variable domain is NAGVMQNPRHLVRRRGQEARLRCSPMKGHSHVYWYRQLPEEGLKFMVYLQKENIIDESGMPKERFSAEFPKEGPSILRIQQVVRGDSAAYFCASSPAGNTDTQYFGPGTRLTVL.

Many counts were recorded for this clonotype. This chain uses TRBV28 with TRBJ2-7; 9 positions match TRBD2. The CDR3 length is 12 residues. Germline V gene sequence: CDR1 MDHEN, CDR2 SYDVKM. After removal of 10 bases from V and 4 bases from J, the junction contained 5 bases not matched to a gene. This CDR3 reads CATRTSEYEQYF. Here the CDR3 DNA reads TGTGCCACCCGGACTAGCGAATACGAGCAGTACTTC.

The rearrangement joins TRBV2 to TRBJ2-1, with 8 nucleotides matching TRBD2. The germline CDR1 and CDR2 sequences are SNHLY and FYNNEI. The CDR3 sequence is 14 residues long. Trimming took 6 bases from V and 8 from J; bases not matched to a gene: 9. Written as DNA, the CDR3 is TGTGCCAGCAGGGAAAGGACTAGCTCCGATGAGCAGTTCTTC. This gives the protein CASRERTSSDEQFF.

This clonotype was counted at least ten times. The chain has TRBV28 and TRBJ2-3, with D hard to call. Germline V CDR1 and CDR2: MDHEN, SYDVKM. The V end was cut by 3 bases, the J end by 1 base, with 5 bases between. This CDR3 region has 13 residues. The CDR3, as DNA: TGTGCCAGCAGTTTGACACGCACAGATACGCAGTATTTT. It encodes CASSLTRTDTQYF.

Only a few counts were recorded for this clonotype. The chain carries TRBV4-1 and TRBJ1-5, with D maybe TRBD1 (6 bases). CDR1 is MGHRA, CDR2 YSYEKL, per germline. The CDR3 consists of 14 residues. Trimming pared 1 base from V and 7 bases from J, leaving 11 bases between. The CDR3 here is CASSQALGGQPQHF. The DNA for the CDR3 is TGCGCCAGCAGCCAAGCATTAGGGGGGCAGCCCCAGCATTTT.

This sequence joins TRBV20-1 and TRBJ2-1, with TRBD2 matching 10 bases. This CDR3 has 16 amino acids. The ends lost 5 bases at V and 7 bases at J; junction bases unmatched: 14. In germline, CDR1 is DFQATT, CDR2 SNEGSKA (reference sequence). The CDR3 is CSAPGGLAGEGNEQFF. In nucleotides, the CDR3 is TGCAGTGCTCCCGGAGGGCTAGCGGGAGAGGGGAATGAGCAGTTCTTC.

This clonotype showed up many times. In DNA, the CDR3 is TGCAGTGCTAGAGATCCGGCAGGGTGGGAGCAGTACTTC. It encodes CSARDPAGWEQYF. The V gene is TRBV20-1, the J gene TRBJ2-7; a weak D match, TRBD1 (5 bases). The CDR3 is 13 residues long. V lost 0 bases and J 7 bases, leaving 13 bases between the germline ends. Per germline, CDR1 DFQATT and CDR2 SNEGSKA (reference sequence).

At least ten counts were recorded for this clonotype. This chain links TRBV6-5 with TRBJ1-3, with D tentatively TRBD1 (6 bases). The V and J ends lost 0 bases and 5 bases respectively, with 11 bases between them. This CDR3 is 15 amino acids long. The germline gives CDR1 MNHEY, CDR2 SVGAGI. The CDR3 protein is CASSYSRGARNTIYF. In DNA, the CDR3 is TGTGCCAGCAGTTACTCGCGGGGGGCGAGAAACACCATATATTTT.

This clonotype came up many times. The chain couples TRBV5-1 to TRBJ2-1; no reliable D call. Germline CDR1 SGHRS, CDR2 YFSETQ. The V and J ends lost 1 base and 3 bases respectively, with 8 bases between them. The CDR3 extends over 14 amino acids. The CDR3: CASSLNKDYNEQFF. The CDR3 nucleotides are TGCGCCAGCAGCTTGAATAAAGACTACAATGAGCAGTTCTTC.

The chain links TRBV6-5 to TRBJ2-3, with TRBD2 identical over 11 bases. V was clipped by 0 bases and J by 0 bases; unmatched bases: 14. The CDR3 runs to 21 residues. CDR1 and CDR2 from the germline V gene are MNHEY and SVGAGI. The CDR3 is CASSYSIAGGPLGASTDTQYF. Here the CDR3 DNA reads TGTGCCAGCAGTTACTCGATAGCGGGAGGGCCCCTCGGGGCTAGCACAGATACGCAGTATTTT.

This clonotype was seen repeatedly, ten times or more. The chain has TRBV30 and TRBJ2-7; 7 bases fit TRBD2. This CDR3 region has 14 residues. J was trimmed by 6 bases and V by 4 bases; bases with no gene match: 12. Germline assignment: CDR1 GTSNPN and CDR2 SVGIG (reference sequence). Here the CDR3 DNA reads TGTGCCTGGAACCCCGGACTAGTTGTAGGCGAGCAGTACTTC. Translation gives CAWNPGLVVGEQYF.

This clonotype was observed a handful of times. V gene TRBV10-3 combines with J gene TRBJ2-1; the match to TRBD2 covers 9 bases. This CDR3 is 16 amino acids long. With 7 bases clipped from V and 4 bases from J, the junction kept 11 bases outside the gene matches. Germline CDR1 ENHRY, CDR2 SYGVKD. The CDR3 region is CAITPTSGLAYNEQFF. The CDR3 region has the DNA TGTGCCATCACCCCGACATCGGGACTAGCTTACAATGAGCAGTTCTTC.

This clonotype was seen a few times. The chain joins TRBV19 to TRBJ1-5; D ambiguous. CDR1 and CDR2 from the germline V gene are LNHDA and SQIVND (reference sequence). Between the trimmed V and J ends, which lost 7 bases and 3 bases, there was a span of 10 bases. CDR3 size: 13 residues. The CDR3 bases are TGTGCCAGTATCGGTCGGATCAATCAGCCCCAGCATTTT. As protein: CASIGRINQPQHF.

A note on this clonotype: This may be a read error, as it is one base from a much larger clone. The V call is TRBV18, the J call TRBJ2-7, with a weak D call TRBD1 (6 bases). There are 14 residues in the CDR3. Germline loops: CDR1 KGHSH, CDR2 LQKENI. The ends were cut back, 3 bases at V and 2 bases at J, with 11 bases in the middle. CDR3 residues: CASSPGAEAYEQYF. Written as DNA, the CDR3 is TGTGCCAGCTCACCGGGGGCCGAGGCCTACGAGCAGTACTTC.

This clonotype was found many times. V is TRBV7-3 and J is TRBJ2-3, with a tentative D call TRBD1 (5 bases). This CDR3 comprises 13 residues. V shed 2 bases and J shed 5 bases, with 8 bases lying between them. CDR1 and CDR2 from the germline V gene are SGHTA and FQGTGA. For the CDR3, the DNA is TGTGCCAGCAGCTTAGCAGGGATAGATACGCAGTATTTT. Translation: CASSLAGIDTQYF.

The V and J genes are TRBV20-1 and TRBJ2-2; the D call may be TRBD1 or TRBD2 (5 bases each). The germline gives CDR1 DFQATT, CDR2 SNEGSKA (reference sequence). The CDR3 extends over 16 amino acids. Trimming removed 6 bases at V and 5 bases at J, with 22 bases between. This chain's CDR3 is CSAPRGGPLGTGELFF. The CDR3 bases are TGCAGTGCACCCCGTGGGGGTCCACTAGGGACCGGGGAGCTGTTTTTT.

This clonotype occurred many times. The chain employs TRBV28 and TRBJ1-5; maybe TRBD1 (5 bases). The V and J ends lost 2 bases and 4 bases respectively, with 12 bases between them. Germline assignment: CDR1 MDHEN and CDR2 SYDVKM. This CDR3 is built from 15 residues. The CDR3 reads CASSLPPTENQPQHF. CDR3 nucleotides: TGTGCCAGCAGTTTACCCCCGACAGAGAATCAGCCCCAGCATTTT.

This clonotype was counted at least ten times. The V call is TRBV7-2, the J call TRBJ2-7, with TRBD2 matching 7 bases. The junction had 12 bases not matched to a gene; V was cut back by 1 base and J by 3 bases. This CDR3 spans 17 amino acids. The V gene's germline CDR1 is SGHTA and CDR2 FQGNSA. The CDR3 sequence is CASSLVPGGLGFYEQYF. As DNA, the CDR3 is TGTGCCAGCAGCTTAGTTCCCGGAGGACTAGGTTTCTACGAGCAGTACTTC.

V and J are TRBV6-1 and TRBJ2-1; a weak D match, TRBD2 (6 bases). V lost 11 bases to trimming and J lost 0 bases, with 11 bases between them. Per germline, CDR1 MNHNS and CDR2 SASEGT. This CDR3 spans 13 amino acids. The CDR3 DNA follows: TGTGCCTCCCGGGGGAGCTCCTACAATGAGCAGTTCTTC. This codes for CASRGSSYNEQFF.

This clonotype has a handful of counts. The DNA for the CDR3 is TGTGCCAGCAGCTCGGGACAGGGATCGGTCGAGCAGTACTTC. Protein product: CASSSGQGSVEQYF. The chain has TRBV11-3 and TRBJ2-7, with 9 bases aligning to TRBD1. With 4 bases clipped from V and 6 bases from J, the junction kept 7 bases outside the gene matches. The V gene's germline CDR1 is SGHNT and CDR2 YENEEA. The CDR3 has 14 residues.

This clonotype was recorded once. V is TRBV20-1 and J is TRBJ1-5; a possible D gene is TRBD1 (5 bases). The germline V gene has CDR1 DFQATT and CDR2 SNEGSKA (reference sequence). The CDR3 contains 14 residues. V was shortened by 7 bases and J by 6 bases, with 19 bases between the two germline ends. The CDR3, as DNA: TGCAGTGTCTCTAGGTTGGACACCAGTCAGCCCCAGCATTTT. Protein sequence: CSVSRLDTSQPQHF.

The CDR3 coding sequence is TGCAGCGTTGTAACAGGGTACCAGTATTTT. Translated, it gives CSVVTGYQYF. The V and J genes are TRBV29-1 and TRBJ2-3, with D possibly matching TRBD1 (6 bases). Trimming took off 4 bases at V and 12 bases at J, with 11 bases between the two ends. The CDR3 extends over 10 amino acids. CDR1 is SQVTM and CDR2 is ANQGSEA in the germline V gene.

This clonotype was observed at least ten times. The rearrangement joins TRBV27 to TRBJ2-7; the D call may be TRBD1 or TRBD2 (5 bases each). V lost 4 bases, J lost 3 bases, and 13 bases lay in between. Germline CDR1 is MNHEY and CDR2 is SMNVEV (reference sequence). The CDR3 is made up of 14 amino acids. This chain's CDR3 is CASSSQGADYEQYF. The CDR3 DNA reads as TGTGCCAGCAGTTCGCAGGGAGCCGACTACGAGCAGTACTTC.

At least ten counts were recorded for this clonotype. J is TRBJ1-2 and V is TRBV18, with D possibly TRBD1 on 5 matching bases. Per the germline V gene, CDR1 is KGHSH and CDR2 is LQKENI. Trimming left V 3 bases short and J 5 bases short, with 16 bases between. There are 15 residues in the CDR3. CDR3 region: CASSPDSYVAYGYTF. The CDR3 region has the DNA TGTGCCAGCTCACCCGACAGTTACGTGGCTTATGGCTACACCTTC.

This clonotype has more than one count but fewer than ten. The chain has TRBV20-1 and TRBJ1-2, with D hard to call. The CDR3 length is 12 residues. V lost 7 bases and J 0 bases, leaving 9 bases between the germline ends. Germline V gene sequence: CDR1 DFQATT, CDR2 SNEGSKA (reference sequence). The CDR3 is CSVVLSNYGYTF. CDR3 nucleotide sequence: TGCAGTGTTGTACTTTCTAACTATGGCTACACCTTC.

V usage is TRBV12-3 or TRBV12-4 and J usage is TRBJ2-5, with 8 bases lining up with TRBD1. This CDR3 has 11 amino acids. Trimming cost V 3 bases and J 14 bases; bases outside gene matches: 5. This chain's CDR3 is CASSFGQGKYF. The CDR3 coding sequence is TGTGCCAGCAGTTTCGGACAGGGTAAATACTTC.

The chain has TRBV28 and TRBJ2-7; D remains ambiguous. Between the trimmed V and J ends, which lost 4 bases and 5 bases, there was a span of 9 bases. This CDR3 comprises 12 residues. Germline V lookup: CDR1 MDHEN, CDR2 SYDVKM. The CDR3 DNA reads TGTGCCAGCAGTTCCCCGGCCCACGAGCAGTACTTC. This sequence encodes CASSSPAHEQYF.

The CDR3 DNA is TGTGCCAGCAGTTACCTCGATCTAGCGGGAGCCACAGATACGCAGTATTTT. It specifies CASSYLDLAGATDTQYF. This chain uses TRBV28 with TRBJ2-3, with TRBD2 identical over 10 bases. The CDR3 has 17 residues. V was pared by 4 bases and J by 2 bases, with 9 bases of the junction left unmatched. Looked up from germline, CDR1 is MDHEN and CDR2 is SYDVKM.